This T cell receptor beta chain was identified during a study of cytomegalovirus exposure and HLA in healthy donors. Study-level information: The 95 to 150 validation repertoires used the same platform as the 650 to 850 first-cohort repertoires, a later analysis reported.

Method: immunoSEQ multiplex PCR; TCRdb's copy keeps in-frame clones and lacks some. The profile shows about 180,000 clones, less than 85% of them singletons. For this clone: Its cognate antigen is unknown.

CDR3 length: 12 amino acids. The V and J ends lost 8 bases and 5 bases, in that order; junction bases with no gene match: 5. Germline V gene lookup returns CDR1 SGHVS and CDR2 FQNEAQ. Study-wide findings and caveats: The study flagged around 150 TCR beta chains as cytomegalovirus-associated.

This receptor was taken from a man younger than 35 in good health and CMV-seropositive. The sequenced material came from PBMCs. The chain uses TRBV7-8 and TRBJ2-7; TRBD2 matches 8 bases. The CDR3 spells CASREGLDEQYF. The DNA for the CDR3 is TGTGCCAGCCGGGAGGGGCTCGACGAGCAGTACTTC.